The sequence of this T cell receptor beta chain was determined in a study of blood T cells in healthy people across ages (dated by TCRdb to about 2015). Turning to the overall study: In model experiments, roughly one uniquely barcoded TCR beta cDNA molecule per two T cells was captured by template switching. To avoid experimental bias, donors of different ages were spread randomly across the sequencing lanes. Using the same blood draw, the study looked at two additional independent replicas of 1 million unique cDNA reads for two donors, one aged 18 to 30 and the other aged 80 or older. To track age-related changes in TCR beta repertoire diversity, the study relied on deep sequencing normalized with unique cDNA molecular identifiers. The donors were divided into four age groups: young (average about 15 years), middle-aged (about 40), aged (approximately 62) and long-lived (82).

The roughly 38 donors, aged about 6 to 100 years, were systemically healthy Caucasian individuals from Russia. Ten milliliters of peripheral blood were collected from each donor into EDTA-treated Vacutainer tubes. Ficoll-Paque density-gradient centrifugation was used to isolate PBMCs, with at least 7 million per sample. Total RNA, at least 6 micrograms per sample, was extracted from PBMCs with Trizol reagent. For every donor, flow cytometry on a PBMC aliquot measured the percentage of naive CD45RAhigh/CD27high T cells. Overall study results and their limits: Compared with the aged group, more naive CD4+ T cells, fewer expanded clones and increased TCR diversity were shown by the long-lived group, suggesting age selection. Observed TCR beta diversity correlated strongly with the percentage of naive T cells measured by flow cytometry. Donor CMV infection status was unknown, potentially confounding age-related changes in expanded clonotypes. Estimates of total diversity based on one million sequenced T cells were regarded as lower bounds and as underestimates. Conclusive comparison of naive and antigen-experienced compartments was prevented by the profiling of bulk unsorted PBMCs. As age increased, observed TCR beta diversity per million T cells dropped in a roughly linear way, and a significant reduction was already evident by age 40.

There are a few counts of this clonotype. Its antigen target is currently unknown. One base away there is no much larger clone; base qualities are not given. V is pared back by 5 bases and J by 7 bases, with 21 bases lying between the germline termini. The cysteine opens and the phenylalanine closes a CDR3 of 17 amino acids. Solely the CDR3 DNA is kept, with 51 bases framed from the first base. Libraries were constructed by 5' RACE. TCRdb names Illumina HiSeq 2500 as the instrument used. A second roughly 7 to 11 cycle PCR used a sample-barcoded 5' primer and a J-beta primer mix. A template-switch 5' adaptor carrying 12 random nucleotides introduced a unique molecular identifier onto each TCR beta cDNA molecule. Each sample yielded at least 2.5 million CDR3-containing paired-end reads. First-strand cDNA synthesis was performed from all RNA using the Mint cDNA synthesis kit, with priming by a TRBC-specific oligonucleotide. Following uracil-DNA glycosylase treatment, a first 18-cycle PCR with universal primers M1SS and BC2_uni_R was performed on all cDNA. The published analysis was carried out like this. For normalization, 1 million high-quality reads, each with a distinct molecular identifier, were randomly selected from each sample. Reads sharing molecular identifiers were discarded rather than binned into consensus sequences. CDR3 identification, clonotype clustering and error correction used MiTCR with a Q25 quality threshold and the strictest error-elimination algorithm. A nonparametric unseen species model using Euler transformation provided a lower-bound estimate of total TCR beta diversity. The raw public data were reprocessed by TCRdb itself: fastp quality trimming at Q25, MiXCR clonotype calling, in-frame beta chains only. Rows merge per CDR3 protein into single entries with the most common DNA and genes. Here the V and J calls rest on TCRdb's processing, not on the authors' analysis. The sample table holds over 700,000 distinct CDR3 sequences, of which approximately 55% were seen once. Of the sample, 40% to 50% is held by the ten largest clones.

This TCR derives from an older man in good health. Rearrangement joined TRBV12-3 or TRBV12-4 to TRBJ2-6; perhaps TRBD1 is the D gene, with 5 bases matching. Sequenced input: blood. The CDR3 protein: CASSPDSYRYGANVLTF. The nucleotide sequence reads as follows: TGTGCCAGCAGTCCAGATTCTTACAGGTATGGCGCCAACGTCCTGACTTTC.